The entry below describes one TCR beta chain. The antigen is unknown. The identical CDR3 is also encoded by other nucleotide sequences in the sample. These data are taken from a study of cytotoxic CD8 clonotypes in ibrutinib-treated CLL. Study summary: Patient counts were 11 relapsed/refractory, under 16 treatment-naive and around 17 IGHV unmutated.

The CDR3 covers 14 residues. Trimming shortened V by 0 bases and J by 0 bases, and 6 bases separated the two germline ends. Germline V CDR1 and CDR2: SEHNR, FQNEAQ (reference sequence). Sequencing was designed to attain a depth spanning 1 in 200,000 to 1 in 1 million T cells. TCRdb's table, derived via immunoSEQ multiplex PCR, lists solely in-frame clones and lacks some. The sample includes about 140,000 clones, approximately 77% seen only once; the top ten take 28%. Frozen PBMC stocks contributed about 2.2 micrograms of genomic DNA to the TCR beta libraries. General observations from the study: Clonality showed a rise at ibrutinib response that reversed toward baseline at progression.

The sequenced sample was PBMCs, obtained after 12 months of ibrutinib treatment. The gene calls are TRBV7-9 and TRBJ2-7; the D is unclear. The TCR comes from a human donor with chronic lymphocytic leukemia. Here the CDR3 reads CASSLAATSYEQYF. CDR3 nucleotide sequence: TGTGCCAGCAGCTTAGCAGCCACCTCCTACGAGCAGTACTTC. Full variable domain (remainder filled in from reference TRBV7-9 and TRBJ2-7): DTGVSQNPRHKITKRGQNVTFRCDPISEHNRLYWYRQTLGQGPEFLTYFQNEAQLEKSRLLSDRFSAERPKGSFSTLEIQRTEQGDSAMYLCASSLAATSYEQYFGPGTRLTVT.